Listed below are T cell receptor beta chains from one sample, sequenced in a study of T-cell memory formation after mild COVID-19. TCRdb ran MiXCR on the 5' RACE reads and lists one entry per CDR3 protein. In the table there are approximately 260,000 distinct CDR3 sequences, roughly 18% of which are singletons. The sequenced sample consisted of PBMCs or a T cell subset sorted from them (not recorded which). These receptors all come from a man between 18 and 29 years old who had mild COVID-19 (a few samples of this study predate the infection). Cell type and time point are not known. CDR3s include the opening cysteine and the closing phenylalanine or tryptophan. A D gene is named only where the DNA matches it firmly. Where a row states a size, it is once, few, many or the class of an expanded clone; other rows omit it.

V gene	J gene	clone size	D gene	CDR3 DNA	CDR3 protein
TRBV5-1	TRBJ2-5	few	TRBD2	TGCGCCAGCAGCATCGGGGTAGCGGGGCGCCAAGAGACCCAGTACTTC	CASSIGVAGRQETQYF
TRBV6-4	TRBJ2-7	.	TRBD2	TGTGCCAGCAGTGCTACTAGCGGGGGGGAAGTGGACGAGCAGTACTTC	CASSATSGGEVDEQYF
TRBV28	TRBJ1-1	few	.	TGTGCCAGCAGTTATCGGGGGGGACAGAACACTGAAGCTTTCTTT	CASSYRGGQNTEAFF
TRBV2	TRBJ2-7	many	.	TGTGCCAGCAGTCCACTGCCGGGGGATGAGCAGTACTTC	CASSPLPGDEQYF
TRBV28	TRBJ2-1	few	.	TGTGCCAGCAGTTTATCAGGGTTTGACTACAATGAGCAGTTCTTC	CASSLSGFDYNEQFF
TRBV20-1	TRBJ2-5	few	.	TGCAGTGCGGAGAGGTCTTTTAGGGGAGAGACCCAGTACTTC	CSAERSFRGETQYF
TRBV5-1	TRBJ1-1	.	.	TGCGCCAGCAGCTTGGAACACACTAGCGGCACTGAAGCTTTCTTT	CASSLEHTSGTEAFF
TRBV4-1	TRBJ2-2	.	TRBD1	TGCGCCAGCAGCCAGAAAGGACAGGGGGCACCCGGGGAGCTGTTTTTT	CASSQKGQGAPGELFF
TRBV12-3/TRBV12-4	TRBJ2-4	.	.	TGTGCCAGCAGTTTAGATACAGGGCAGTGGATTCAGTACTTC	CASSLDTGQWIQYF
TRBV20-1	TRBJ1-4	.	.	TGCAGTGTCGCGGCAGGGGTCGGCGCAACTAATGAAAAACTGTTTTTT	CSVAAGVGATNEKLFF
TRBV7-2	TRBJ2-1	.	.	TGTGCCAGCAGCTTAGGTCAGGGCTGGGAGCAGTTCTTC	CASSLGQGWEQFF
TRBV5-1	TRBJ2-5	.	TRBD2	TGCGCCAGCAGCTTACTCCCCAGCGGGGGCGGGGAGACCCAGTACTTC	CASSLLPSGGGETQYF
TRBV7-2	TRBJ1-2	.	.	TGTGCCAGCAGCTTAGCGGCAGGTCAAGGCTACACCTTC	CASSLAAGQGYTF
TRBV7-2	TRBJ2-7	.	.	TGTGCCAGCACTGACCGGAGGGGCAGCGGACACGAGCAGTACTTC	CASTDRRGSGHEQYF
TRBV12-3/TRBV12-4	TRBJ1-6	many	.	TGTGCCAGCAGAGGTAGCTCCTATAATTCACCCCTCCACTTT	CASRGSSYNSPLHF
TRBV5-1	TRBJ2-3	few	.	TGCGCCAGCAGCTTGAGTCGGGGAGGTTCAGATACGCAGTATTTT	CASSLSRGGSDTQYF
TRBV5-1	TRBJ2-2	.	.	TGCGCCAGCAGTATGGGGCGTGGGAACACCGGGGAGCTGTTTTTT	CASSMGRGNTGELFF
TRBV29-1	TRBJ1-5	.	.	TGCAGCGTTGCCATGGTGGGGAGCAATCAGCCCCAGCATTTT	CSVAMVGSNQPQHF
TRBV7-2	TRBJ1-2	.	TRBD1	TGTGCCAGCAGCTTAATGGACAGGTTCAACACCTTC	CASSLMDRFNTF
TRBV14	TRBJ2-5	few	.	TGTGCCAGCAGCCTACGACAGTCCCAAGAGACCCAGTACTTC	CASSLRQSQETQYF
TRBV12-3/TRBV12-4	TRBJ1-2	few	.	TGTGCCAGCAGTTTGGACGGGCCGACTTATGGCTACACCTTC	CASSLDGPTYGYTF
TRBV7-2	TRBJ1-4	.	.	TGTGCCAGCAGCTTAGCCAGGGTTAATGAAAAACTGTTTTTT	CASSLARVNEKLFF
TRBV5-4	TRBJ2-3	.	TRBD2	TGTGCCAGCAGCTTGATCGGGGGGGCAGATACGCAGTATTTT	CASSLIGGADTQYF
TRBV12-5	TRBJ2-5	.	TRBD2	TGTGCTAGTGGTTCTAGCGGTCAAGAGACCCAGTACTTC	CASGSSGQETQYF
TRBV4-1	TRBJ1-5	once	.	TGCGCCAGCAGCCAAGATCCCCAGGACAATCAGCCCCAGCATTTT	CASSQDPQDNQPQHF
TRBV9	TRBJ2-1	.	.	TGTGCCAGCAGCCCCAGGTATACCCGATACAATGAGCAGTTCTTC	CASSPRYTRYNEQFF
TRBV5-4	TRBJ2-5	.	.	TGTGCCAGCAGCTTGAGCCGGGCCCAAGAGACCCAGTACTTC	CASSLSRAQETQYF
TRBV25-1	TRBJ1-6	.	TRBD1	TGTGCCAGCGGGGACAGGGGCGTATCACCCCTCCACTTT	CASGDRGVSPLHF
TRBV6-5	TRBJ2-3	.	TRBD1	TGTGCCAGCAGTCCCGGGACAGCCCAGTATTTT	CASSPGTAQYF
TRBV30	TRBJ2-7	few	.	TGTGCCTGGAACCGGGACACCTCCTACGAGCAGTACTTC	CAWNRDTSYEQYF
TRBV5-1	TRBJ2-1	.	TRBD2	TGCGCCAGCAGCAGGACTAGCGGGGGGCGCTCCTACAATGAGCAGTTCTTC	CASSRTSGGRSYNEQFF
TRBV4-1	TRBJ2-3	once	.	TGCGCCAGCAGCCAAGAATTTACTGGTGGTACGCAGTATTTT	CASSQEFTGGTQYF
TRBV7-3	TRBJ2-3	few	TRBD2	TGTGCCAGCAGCCTTGAGTCTAGCGGGGATACGCAGTATTTT	CASSLESSGDTQYF
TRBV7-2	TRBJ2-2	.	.	TGTGCCAGCAGCTTAGGCCCCCAAACCGGGGAGCTGTTTTTT	CASSLGPQTGELFF
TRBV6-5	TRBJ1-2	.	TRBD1	TGTGCCAGCAGCTACAGGGGTGGCTATGGCTACACCTTC	CASSYRGGYGYTF
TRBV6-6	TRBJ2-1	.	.	TGTGCCAGCAGTCGACTAGGTGGAGGCAATGAGCAGTTCTTC	CASSRLGGGNEQFF
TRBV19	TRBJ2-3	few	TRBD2	TGTGCCAGTAGTATTCGCGAGCGGGGGGGCCTCGTGGGCACAGATACGCAGTATTTT	CASSIRERGGLVGTDTQYF
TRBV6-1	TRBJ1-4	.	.	TGTGCCTCGTGGGCAGCTGCAACTAATGAAAAACTGTTTTTT	CASWAAATNEKLFF
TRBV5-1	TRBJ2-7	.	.	TGCGCCAGCAGCTCCGCCTCCGGGGCAACGTCCTACGAGCAGTACTTC	CASSSASGATSYEQYF
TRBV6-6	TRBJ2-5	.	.	TGTGCCAGCAACGCGGGGGCGGGAGAGACCCAGTACTTC	CASNAGAGETQYF